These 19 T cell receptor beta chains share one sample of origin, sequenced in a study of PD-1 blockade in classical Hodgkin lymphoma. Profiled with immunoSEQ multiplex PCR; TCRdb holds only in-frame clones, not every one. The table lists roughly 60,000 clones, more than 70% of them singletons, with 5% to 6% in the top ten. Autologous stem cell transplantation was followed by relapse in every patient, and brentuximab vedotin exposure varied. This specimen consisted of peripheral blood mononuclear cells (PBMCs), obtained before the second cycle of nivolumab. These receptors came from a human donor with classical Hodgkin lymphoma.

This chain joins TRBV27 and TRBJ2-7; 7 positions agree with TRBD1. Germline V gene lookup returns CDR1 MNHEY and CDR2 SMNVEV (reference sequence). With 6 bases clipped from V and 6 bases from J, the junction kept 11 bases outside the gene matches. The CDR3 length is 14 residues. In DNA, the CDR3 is TGTGCCAGCAGCTCATTACAGGGGACGGGCGAGCAGTACTTC. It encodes CASSSLQGTGEQYF.

CDR3 residues: CASSPRETQYF. The CDR3 nucleotides read TGTGCCAGCAGCCCAAGAGAGACCCAGTACTTC. The gene calls are TRBV7-9 and TRBJ2-5; D gene unclear. Germline-derived CDR1 and CDR2 are SEHNR and FQNEAQ (reference sequence). V lost 5 bases, J lost 4 bases, and 5 bases lay in between. The CDR3 is 11 amino acids.

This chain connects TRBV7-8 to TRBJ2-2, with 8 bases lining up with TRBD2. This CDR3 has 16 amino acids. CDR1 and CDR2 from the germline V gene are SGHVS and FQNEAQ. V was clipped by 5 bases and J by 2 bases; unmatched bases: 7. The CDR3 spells CASSANSGTNTGELFF. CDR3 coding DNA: TGTGCCAGCAGCGCAAATAGCGGGACTAACACCGGGGAGCTGTTTTTT.

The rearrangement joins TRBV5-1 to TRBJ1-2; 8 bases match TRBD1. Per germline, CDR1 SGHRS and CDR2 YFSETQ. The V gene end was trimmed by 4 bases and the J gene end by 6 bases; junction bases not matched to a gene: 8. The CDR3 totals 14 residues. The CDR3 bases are TGCGCCAGCAGCACTACGGGACAGGATAATGGCTACACCTTC. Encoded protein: CASSTTGQDNGYTF.

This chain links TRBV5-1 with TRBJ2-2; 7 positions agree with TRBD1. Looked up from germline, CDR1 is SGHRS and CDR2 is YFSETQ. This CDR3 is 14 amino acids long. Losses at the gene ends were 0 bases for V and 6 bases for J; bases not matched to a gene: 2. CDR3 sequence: CASSLGQGPGELFF. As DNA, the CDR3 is TGCGCCAGCAGCTTGGGACAGGGCCCCGGGGAGCTGTTTTTT.

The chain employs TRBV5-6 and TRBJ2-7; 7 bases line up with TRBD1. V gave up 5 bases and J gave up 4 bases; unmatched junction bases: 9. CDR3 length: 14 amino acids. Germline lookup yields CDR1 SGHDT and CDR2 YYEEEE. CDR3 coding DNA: TGTGCCAGCAGTTCCATGACAGGGTATTACGAGCAGTACTTC. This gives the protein CASSSMTGYYEQYF.

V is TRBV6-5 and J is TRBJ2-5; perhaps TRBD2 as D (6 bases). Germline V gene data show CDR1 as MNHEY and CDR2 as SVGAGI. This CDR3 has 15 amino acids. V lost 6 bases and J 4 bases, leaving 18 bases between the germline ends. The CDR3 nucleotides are TGTGCCAGCAGCCCGGGAAAGCGAGCGGGAGAGACCCAGTACTTC. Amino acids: CASSPGKRAGETQYF.

The CDR3 nucleotides are TGTGCCAGCAGTCCGCAGGAGGGCTCTAACACCGGGGAGCTGTTTTTT. Protein product: CASSPQEGSNTGELFF. The chain uses TRBV28 and TRBJ2-2; possibly TRBD2 for D (6 bases). CDR3 size: 16 residues. Germline CDR1 MDHEN, CDR2 SYDVKM. The germline V and J ends were trimmed by 5 bases and 2 bases, with 15 bases remaining between them.

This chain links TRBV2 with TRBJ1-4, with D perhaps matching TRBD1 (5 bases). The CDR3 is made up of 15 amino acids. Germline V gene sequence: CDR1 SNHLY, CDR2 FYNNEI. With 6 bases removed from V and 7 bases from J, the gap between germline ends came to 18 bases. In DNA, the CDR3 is TGTGCCAGCAGAAGGAGGCGGGGGGAGAGTGAAAAACTGTTTTTT. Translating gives CASRRRRGESEKLFF.

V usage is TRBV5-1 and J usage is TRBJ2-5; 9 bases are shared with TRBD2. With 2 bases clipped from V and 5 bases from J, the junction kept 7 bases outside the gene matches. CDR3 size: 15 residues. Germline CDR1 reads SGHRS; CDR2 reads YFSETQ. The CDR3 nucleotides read TGCGCCAGCAGCTTTGCGGGGGGGCCGGAGGAGACCCAGTACTTC. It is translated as CASSFAGGPEETQYF.

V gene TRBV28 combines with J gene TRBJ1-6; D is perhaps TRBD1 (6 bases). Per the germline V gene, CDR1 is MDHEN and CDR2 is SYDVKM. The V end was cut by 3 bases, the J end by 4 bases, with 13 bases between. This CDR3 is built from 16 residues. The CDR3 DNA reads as TGTGCCAGCAGTTTGAGAGGGGGACTTTATAATTCACCCCTCCACTTT. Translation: CASSLRGGLYNSPLHF.

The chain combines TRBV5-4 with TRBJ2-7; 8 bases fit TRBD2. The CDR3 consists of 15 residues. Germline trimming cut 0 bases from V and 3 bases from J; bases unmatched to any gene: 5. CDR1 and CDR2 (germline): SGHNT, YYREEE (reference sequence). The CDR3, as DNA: TGTGCCAGCAGCTTGGGCGGGACTAGGATCTACGAGCAGTACTTC. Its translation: CASSLGGTRIYEQYF.

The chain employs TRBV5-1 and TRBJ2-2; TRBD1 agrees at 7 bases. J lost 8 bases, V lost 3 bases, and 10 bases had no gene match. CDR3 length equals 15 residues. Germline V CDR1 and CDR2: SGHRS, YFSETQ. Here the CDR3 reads CASSYGTVGGGELFF. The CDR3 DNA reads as TGCGCCAGCAGCTACGGGACAGTTGGTGGAGGGGAGCTGTTTTTT.

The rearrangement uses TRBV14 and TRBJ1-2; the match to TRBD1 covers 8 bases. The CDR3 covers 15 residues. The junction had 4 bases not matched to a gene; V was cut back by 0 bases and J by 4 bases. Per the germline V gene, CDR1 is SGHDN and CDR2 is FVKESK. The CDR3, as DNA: TGTGCCAGCAGCCAAGATCGGACAGGGACCTATGGCTACACCTTC. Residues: CASSQDRTGTYGYTF. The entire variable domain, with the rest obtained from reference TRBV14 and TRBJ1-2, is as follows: EAGVTQFPSHSVIEKGQTVTLRCDPISGHDNLYWYRRVMGKEIKFLLHFVKESKQDESGMPNNRFLAERTGGTYSTLKVQPAELEDSGVYFCASSQDRTGTYGYTFGSGTRLTVV.

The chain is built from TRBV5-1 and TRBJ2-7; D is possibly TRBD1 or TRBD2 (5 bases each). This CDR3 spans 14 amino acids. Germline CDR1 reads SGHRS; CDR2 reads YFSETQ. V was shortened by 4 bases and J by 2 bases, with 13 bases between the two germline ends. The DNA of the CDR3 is TGCGCCAGCAGCGGGACGAGAAGTACCTACGAGCAGTACTTC. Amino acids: CASSGTRSTYEQYF.

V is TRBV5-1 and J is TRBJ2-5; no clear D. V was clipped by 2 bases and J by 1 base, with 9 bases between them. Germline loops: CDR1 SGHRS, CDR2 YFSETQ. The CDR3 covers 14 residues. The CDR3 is CASSFNAPQETQYF. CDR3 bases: TGCGCCAGCAGCTTTAATGCTCCCCAAGAGACCCAGTACTTC.

CDR3 sequence reads: CASSQDRVVPELFF. CDR3 bases: TGTGCCAGTAGCCAGGACAGGGTAGTTCCAGAACTGTTTTTT. This chain uses TRBV19 with TRBJ1-4; 8 bases fit TRBD1. Trimming took 6 bases from V and 12 from J; bases not matched to a gene: 12. CDR3 length equals 14 residues. CDR1 is LNHDA and CDR2 is SQIVND in the germline V gene (reference sequence).

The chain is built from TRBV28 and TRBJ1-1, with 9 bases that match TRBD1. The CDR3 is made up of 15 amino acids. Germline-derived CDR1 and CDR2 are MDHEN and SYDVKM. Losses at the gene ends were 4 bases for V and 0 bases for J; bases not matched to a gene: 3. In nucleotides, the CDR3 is TGTGCCAGCAGTTGGGGGGACAGGGTGAACACTGAAGCTTTCTTT. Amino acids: CASSWGDRVNTEAFF.

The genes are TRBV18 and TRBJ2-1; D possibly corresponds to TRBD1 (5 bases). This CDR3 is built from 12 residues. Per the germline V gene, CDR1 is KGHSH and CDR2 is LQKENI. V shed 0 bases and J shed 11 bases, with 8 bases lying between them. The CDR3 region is CASSPPGVQQFF. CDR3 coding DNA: TGTGCCAGCTCACCACCAGGGGTTCAGCAGTTCTTC.